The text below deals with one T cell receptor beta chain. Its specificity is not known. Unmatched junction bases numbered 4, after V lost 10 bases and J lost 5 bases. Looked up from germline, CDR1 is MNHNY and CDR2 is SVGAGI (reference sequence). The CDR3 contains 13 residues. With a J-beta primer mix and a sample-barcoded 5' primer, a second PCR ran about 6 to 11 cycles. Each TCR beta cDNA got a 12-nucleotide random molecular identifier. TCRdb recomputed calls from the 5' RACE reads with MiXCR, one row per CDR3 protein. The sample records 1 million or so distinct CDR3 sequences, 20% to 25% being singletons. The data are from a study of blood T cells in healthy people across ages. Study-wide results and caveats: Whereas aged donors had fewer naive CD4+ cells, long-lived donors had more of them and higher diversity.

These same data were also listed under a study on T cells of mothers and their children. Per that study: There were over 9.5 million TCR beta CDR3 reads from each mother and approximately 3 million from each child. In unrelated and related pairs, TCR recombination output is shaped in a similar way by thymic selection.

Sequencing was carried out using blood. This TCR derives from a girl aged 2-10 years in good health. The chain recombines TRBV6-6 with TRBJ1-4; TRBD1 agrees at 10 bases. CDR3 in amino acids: CANLDRGNEKLFF. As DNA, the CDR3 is TGTGCCAACCTGGACAGGGGGAATGAAAAACTGTTTTTT.